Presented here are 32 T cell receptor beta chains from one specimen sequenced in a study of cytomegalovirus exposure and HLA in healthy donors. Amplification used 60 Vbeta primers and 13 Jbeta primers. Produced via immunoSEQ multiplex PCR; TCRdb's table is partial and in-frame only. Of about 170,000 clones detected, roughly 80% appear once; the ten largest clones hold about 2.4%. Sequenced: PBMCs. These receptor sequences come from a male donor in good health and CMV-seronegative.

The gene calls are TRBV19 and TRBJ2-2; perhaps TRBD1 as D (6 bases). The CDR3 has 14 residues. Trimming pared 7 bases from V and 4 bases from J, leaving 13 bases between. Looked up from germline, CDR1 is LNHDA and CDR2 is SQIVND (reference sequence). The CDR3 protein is CASTPGQVTGELFF. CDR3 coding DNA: TGTGCCAGTACCCCGGGACAAGTCACCGGGGAGCTGTTTTTT.

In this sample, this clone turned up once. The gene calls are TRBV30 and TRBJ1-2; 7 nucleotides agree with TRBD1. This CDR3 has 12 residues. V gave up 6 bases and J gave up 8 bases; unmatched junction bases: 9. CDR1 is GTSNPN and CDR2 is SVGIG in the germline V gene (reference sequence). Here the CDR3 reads CACPEGAPGYTF. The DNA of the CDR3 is TGTGCCTGCCCTGAGGGGGCGCCGGGCTACACCTTC.

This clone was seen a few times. The CDR3 coding sequence is TGCGCCAGCAGCCTTAGCGGCCTCGGGTGGAATGAGCAGTTCTTC. Translated: CASSLSGLGWNEQFF. V gene TRBV5-1 combines with J gene TRBJ2-1; possible D gene TRBD2, 6 bases. V gave up 4 bases and J gave up 7 bases, with 18 bases separating them. The CDR3 length is 15 residues. Per germline, CDR1 SGHRS and CDR2 YFSETQ.

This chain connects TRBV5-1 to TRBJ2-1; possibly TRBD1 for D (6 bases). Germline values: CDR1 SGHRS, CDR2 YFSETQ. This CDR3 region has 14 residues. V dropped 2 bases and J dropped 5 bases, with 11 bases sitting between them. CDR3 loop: CASSLPRGDNEQFF. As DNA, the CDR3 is TGCGCCAGCAGCTTACCCAGGGGAGACAATGAGCAGTTCTTC.

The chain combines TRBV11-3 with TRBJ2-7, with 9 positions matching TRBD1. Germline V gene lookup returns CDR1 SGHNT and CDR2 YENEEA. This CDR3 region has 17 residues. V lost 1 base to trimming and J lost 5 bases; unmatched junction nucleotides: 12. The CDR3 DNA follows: TGTGCCAGCAGCTTAGGGCGGACAGGGGCCTCGGGAAACGAGCAGTACTTC. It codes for CASSLGRTGASGNEQYF.

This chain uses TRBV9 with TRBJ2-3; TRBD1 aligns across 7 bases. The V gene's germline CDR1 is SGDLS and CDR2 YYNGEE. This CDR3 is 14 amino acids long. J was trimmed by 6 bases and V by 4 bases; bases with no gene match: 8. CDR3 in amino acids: CASSKQGIGDTQYF. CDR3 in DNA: TGTGCCAGCAGCAAACAGGGGATAGGCGATACGCAGTATTTT.

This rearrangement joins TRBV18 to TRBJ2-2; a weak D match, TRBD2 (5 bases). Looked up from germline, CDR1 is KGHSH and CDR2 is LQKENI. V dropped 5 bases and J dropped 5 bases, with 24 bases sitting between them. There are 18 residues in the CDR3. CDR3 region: CASSALPFGEWRTGELFF. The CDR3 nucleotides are TGTGCCAGCTCAGCCTTACCATTCGGCGAATGGAGGACCGGGGAGCTGTTTTTT.

CDR3 sequence: CASSQVGRTYEQYF. Here the CDR3 DNA reads TGCGCCAGCAGCCAAGTAGGGAGGACCTACGAGCAGTACTTC. This chain links TRBV4-1 with TRBJ2-7; TRBD2 might be the D (6 bases). Trimming shortened V by 1 base and J by 2 bases, and 9 bases separated the two germline ends. Germline CDR1 is MGHRA and CDR2 is YSYEKL. The CDR3 totals 14 residues.

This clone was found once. This chain's CDR3 is CASSPRVVGLAGGPRYEQYF. The CDR3 nucleotides read TGTGCCAGCAGTCCCAGGGTTGTCGGACTAGCGGGAGGGCCGAGGTACGAGCAGTACTTC. The rearrangement uses TRBV27 and TRBJ2-7, with 15 bases identical to TRBD2. Germline lookup yields CDR1 MNHEY and CDR2 SMNVEV (reference sequence). There are 20 residues in the CDR3. The V and J ends lost 5 bases and 4 bases, in that order; junction bases with no gene match: 18.

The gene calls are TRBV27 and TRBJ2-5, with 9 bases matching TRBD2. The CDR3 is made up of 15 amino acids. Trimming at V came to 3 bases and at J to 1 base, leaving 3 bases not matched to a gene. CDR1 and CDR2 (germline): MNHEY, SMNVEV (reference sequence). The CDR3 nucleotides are TGTGCCAGCAGTTTCCTAGCGGGGAGCCAAGAGACCCAGTACTTC. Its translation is CASSFLAGSQETQYF.

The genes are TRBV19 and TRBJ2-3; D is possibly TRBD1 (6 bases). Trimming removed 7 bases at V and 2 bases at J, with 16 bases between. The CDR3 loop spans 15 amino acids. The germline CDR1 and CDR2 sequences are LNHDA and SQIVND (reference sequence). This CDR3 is CASKLTGSSTDTQYF. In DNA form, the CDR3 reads TGTGCCAGTAAACTTACAGGGTCCTCCACAGATACGCAGTATTTT.

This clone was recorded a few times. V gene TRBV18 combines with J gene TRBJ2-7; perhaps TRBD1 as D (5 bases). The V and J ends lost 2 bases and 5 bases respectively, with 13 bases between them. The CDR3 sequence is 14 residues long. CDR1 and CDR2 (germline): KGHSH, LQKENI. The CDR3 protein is CASSPFQGDDEQYF. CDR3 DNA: TGTGCCAGCTCACCATTCCAGGGTGACGACGAGCAGTACTTC.

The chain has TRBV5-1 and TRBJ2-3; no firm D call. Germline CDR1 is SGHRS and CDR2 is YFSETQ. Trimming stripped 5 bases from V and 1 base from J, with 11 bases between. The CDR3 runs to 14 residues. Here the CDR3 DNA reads TGCGCCAGCAGGACCGACCGGGGCACAGATACGCAGTATTTT. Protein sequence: CASRTDRGTDTQYF.

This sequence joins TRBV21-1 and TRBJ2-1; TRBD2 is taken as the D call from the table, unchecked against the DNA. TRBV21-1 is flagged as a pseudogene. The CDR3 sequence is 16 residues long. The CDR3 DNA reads TGTGCCAGCAGCAAAAGTTGGACGGGAGGGCGGTCTGAGCAGTTCTTC. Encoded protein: CASSKSWTGGRSEQFF.

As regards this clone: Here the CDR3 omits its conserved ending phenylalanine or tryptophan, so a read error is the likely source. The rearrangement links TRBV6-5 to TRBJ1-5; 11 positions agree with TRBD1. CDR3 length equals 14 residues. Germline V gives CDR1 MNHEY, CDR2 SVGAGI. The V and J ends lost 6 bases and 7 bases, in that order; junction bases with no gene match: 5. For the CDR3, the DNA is TGTGCCAGCAGCCTAGGGACAGGGGGGCAGCCCCAGCATCTT. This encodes CASSLGTGGQPQHL.

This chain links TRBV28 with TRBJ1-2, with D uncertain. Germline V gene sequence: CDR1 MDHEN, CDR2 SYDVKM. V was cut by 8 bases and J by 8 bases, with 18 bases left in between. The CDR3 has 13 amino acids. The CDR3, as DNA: TGTGCCAGCCTGGAGACCAGGACTTGGGGCTACACCTTC. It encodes CASLETRTWGYTF.

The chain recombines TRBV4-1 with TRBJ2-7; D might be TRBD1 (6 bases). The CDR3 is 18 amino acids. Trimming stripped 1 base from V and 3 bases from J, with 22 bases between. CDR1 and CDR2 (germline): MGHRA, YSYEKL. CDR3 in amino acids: CASSQGSWGTTRIYEQYF. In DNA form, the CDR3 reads TGCGCCAGCAGCCAAGGGAGTTGGGGGACAACACGGATCTACGAGCAGTACTTC.

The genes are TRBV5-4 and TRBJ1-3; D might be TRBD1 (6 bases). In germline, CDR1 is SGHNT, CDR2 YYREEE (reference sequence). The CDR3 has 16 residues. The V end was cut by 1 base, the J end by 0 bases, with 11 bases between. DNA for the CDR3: TGTGCCAGCAGCTTGTCCAGGGGCCTCTCTGGAAACACCATATATTTT. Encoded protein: CASSLSRGLSGNTIYF. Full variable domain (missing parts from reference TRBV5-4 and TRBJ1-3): ETGVTQSPTHLIKTRGQQVTLRCSSQSGHNTVSWYQQALGQGPQFIFQYYREEENGRGNFPPRFSGLQFPNYSSELNVNALELDDSALYLCASSLSRGLSGNTIYFGEGSWLTVV.

CDR3 in DNA: TGTGCCATCAGTGAGTCGGGGAGGGGAGGCGAGCAGTACTTC. It encodes CAISESGRGGEQYF. The rearrangement uses TRBV10-3 and TRBJ2-7, with 7 nucleotides matching TRBD2. This CDR3 is 14 amino acids long. From germline, CDR1 is ENHRY and CDR2 SYGVKD. With V trimmed by 0 bases and J by 6 bases, 5 bases remained unmatched.

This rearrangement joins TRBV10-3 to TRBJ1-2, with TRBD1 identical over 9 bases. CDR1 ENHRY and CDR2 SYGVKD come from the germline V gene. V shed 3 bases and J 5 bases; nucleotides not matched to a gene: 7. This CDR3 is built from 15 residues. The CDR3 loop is CAISERTGEGYGYTF. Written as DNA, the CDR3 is TGTGCCATCAGTGAACGGACAGGGGAAGGGTATGGCTACACCTTC.

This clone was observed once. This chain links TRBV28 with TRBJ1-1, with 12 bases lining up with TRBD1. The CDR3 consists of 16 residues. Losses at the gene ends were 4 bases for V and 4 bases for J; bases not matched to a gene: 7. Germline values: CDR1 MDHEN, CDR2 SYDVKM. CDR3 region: CASSSRDRGHITEAFF. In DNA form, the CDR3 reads TGTGCCAGCAGTTCCCGGGACAGGGGGCATATCACTGAAGCTTTCTTT.

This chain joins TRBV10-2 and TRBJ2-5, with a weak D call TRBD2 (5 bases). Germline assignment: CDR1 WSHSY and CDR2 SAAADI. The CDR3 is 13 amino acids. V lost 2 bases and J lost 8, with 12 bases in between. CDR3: CASSEVLEGTQYF. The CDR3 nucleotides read TGCGCCAGCAGTGAGGTGCTAGAGGGTACCCAGTACTTC.

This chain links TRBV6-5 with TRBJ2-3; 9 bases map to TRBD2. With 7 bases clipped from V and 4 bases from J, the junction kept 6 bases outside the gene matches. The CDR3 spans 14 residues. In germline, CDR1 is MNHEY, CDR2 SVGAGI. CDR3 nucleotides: TGTGCCAGCAAAGAAGCGGGGGGAGCAGATACGCAGTATTTT. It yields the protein CASKEAGGADTQYF.

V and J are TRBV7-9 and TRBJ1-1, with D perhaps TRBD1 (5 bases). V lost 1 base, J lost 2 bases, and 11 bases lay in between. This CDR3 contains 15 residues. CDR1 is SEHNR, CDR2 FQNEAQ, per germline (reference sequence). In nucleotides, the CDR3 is TGTGCCAGCAGCTTAGTATCCGGACACAACACTGAAGCTTTCTTT. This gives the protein CASSLVSGHNTEAFF. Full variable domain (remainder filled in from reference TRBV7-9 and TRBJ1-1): DTGVSQNPRHKITKRGQNVTFRCDPISEHNRLYWYRQTLGQGPEFLTYFQNEAQLEKSRLLSDRFSAERPKGSFSTLEIQRTEQGDSAMYLCASSLVSGHNTEAFFGQGTRLTVV.

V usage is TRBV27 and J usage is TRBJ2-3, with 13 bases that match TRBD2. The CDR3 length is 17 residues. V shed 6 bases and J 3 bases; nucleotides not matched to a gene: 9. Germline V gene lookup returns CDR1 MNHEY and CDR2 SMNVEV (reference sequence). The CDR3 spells CASRFRGLAGWTDTQYF. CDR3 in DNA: TGTGCCAGCAGATTTCGGGGACTAGCGGGGTGGACAGATACGCAGTATTTT.

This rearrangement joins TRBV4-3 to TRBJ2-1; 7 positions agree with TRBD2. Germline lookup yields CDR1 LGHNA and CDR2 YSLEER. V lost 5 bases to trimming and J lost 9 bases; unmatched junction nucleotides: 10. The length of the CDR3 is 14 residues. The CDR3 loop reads CASSGGVGGGEQFF. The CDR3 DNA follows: TGCGCCAGCAGCGGGGGGGTCGGAGGTGGTGAGCAGTTCTTC.

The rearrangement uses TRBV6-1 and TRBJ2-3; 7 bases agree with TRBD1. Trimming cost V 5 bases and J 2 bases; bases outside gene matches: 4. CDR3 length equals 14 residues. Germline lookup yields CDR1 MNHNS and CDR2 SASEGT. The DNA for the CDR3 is TGTGCCAGCAGTATGGACAGGAACACAGATACGCAGTATTTT. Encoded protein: CASSMDRNTDTQYF.

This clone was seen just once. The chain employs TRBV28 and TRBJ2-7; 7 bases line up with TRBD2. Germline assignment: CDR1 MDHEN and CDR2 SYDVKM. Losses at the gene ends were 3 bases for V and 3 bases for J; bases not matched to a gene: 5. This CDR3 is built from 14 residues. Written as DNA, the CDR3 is TGTGCCAGCAGTTTTCGCGGGAGTATCTACGAGCAGTACTTC. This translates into CASSFRGSIYEQYF.

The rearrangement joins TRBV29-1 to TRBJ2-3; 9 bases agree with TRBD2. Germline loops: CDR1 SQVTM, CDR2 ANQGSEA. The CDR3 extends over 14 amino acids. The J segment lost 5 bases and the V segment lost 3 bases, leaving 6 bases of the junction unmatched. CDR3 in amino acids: CSVEGTSRKDTQYF. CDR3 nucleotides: TGCAGCGTTGAGGGGACTAGCAGAAAAGATACGCAGTATTTT.

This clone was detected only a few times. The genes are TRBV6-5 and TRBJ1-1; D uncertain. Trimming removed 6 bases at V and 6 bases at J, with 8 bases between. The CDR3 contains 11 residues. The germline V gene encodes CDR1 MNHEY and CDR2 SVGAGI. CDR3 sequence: CASRNAAEAFF. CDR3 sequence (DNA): TGTGCCAGCAGGAATGCGGCTGAAGCTTTCTTT.

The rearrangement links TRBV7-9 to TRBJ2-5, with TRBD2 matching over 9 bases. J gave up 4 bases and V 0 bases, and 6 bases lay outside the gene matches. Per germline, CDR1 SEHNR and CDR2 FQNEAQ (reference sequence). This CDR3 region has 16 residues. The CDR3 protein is CASSLAGGSGGETQYF. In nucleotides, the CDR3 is TGTGCCAGCAGCTTAGCGGGAGGTAGCGGGGGAGAGACCCAGTACTTC.

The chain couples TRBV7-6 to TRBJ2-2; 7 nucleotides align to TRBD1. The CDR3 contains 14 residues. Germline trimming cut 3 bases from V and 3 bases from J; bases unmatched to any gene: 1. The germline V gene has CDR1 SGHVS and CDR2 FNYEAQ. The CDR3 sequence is CASSFGTDTGELFF. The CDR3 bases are TGTGCCAGCAGCTTCGGGACAGACACCGGGGAGCTGTTTTTT.